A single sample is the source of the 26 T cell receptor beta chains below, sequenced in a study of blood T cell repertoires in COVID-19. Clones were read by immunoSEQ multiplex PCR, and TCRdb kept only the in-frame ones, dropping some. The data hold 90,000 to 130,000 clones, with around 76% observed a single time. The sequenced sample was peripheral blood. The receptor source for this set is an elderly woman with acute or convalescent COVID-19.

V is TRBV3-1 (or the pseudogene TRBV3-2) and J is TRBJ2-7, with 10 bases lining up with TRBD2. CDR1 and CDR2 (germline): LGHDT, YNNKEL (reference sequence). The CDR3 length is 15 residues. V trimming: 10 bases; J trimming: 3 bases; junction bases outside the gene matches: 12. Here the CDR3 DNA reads TGTGCCACGGGAGGAGCTAGCGGGGGTATCTACGAGCAGTACTTC. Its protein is CATGGASGGIYEQYF.

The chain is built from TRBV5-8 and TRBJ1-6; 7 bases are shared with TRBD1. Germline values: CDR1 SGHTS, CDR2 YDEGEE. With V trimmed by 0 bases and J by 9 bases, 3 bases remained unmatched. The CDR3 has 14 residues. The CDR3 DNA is TGTGCCAGCAGCTTGGGGCAGGGGGGTTCACCCCTCCACTTT. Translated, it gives CASSLGQGGSPLHF.

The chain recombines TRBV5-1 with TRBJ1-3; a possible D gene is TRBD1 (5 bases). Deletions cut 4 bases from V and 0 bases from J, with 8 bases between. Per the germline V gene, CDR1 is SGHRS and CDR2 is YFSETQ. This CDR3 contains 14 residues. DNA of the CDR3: TGCGCCAGCAGCCCGGACATCTCTGGAAACACCATATATTTT. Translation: CASSPDISGNTIYF.

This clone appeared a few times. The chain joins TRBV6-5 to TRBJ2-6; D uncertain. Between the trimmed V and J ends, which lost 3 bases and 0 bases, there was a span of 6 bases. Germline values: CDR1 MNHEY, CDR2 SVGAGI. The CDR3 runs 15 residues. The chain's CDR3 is CASSYSFSGANVLTF. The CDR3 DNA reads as TGTGCCAGCAGTTATAGTTTCTCTGGGGCCAACGTCCTGACTTTC.

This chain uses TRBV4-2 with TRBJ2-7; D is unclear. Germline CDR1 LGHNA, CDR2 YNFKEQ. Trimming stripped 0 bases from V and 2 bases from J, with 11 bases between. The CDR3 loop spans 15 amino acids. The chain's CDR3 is CASSQDRTGPYEQYF. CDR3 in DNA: TGTGCCAGCAGCCAAGATCGAACTGGTCCCTACGAGCAGTACTTC.

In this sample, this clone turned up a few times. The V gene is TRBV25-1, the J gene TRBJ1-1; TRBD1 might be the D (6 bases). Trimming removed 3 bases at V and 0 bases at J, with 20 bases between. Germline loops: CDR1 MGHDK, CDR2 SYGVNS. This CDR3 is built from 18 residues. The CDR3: CASSELRIIQGMNTEAFF. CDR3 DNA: TGTGCCAGCAGTGAGCTCCGAATTATCCAGGGGATGAACACTGAAGCTTTCTTT. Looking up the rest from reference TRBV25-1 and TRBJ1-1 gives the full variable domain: EADIYQTPRYLVIGTGKKITLECSQTMGHDKMYWYQQDPGMELHLIHYSYGVNSTEKGDLSSESTVSRIRTEHFPLTLESARPSHTSQYLCASSELRIIQGMNTEAFFGQGTRLTVV.

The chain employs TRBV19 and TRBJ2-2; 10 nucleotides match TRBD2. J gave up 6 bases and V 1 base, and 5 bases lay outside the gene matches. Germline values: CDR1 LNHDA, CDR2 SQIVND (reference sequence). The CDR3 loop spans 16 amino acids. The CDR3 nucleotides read TGTGCCAGTAGTATAGGTGCCAGCGGGAGGGCCGGGGAGCTGTTTTTT. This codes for CASSIGASGRAGELFF.

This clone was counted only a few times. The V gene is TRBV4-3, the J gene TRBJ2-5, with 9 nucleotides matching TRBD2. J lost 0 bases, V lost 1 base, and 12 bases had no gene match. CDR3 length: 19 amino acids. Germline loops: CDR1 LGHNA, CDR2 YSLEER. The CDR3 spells CASSQGWGLAGWYQETQYF. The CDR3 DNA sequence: TGCGCCAGCAGCCAAGGCTGGGGGCTAGCGGGATGGTACCAAGAGACCCAGTACTTC.

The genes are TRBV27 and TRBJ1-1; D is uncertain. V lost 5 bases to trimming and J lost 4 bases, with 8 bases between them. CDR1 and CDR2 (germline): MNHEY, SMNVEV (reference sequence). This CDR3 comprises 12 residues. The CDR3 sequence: CASSPGTTEAFF. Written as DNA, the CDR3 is TGTGCCAGCAGTCCTGGCACCACTGAAGCTTTCTTT.

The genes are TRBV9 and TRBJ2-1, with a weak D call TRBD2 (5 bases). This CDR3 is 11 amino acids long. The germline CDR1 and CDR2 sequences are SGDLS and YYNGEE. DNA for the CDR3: TGTGCAACGGGATCCTACAATGAGCAGTTCTTC. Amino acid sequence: CATGSYNEQFF.

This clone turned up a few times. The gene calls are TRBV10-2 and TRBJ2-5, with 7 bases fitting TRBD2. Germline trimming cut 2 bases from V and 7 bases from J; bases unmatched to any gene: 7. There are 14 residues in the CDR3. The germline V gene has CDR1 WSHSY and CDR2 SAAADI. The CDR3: CASSEPGSGGTQYF. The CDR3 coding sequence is TGCGCCAGCAGTGAGCCGGGATCGGGAGGGACCCAGTACTTC.

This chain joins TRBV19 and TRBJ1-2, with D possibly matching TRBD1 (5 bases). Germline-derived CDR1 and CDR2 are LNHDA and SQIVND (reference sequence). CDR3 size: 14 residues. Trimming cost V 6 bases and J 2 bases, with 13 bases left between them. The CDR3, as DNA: TGTGCCAGTAGCCCCTCGTCAGGGAACTATGGCTACACCTTC. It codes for CASSPSSGNYGYTF.

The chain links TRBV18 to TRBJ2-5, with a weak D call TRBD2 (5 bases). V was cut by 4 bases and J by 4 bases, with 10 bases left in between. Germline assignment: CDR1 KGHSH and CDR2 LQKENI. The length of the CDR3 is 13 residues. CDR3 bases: TGTGCCAGCTCACAAGGACTTGTAGAGACCCAGTACTTC. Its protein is CASSQGLVETQYF.

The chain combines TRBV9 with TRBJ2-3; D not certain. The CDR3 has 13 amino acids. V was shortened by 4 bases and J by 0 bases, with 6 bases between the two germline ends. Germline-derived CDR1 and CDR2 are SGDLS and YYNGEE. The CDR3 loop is CASSYLSTDTQYF. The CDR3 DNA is TGTGCCAGCAGCTACCTAAGCACAGATACGCAGTATTTT.

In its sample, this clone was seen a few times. CDR3 region: CASSLAPLAGGLYEQYF. CDR3 in DNA: TGTGCCAGCAGCTTGGCCCCCCTAGCGGGGGGGCTATACGAGCAGTACTTC. The chain combines TRBV5-4 with TRBJ2-7; 12 bases align to TRBD2. V shed 0 bases and J 4 bases; nucleotides not matched to a gene: 8. The CDR3 sequence is 17 residues long. In germline, CDR1 is SGHNT, CDR2 YYREEE (reference sequence).

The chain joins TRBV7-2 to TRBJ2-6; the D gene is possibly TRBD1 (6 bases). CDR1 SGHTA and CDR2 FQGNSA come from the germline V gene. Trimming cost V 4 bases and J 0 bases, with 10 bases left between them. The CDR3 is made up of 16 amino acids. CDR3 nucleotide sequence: TGTGCCAGCAGCTCATACAGGGTCTCTGGGGCCAACGTCCTGACTTTC. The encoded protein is CASSSYRVSGANVLTF. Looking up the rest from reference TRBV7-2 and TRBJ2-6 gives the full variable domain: GAGVSQSPSNKVTEKGKDVELRCDPISGHTALYWYRQSLGQGLEFLIYFQGNSAPDKSGLPSDRFSAERTGGSVSTLTIQRTQQEDSAVYLCASSSYRVSGANVLTFGAGSRLTVL.

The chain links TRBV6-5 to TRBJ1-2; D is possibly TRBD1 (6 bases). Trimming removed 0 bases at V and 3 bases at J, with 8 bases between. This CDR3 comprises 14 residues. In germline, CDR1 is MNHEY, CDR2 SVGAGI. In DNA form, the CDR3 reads TGTGCCAGCAGTTACTCGGACAGATACTATGGCTACACCTTC. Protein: CASSYSDRYYGYTF.

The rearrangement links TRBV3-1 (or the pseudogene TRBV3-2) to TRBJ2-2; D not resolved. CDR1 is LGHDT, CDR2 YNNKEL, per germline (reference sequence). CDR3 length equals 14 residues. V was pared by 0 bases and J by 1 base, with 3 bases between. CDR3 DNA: TGTGCCAGCAGCCAAGATCTGAACACCGGGGAGCTGTTTTTT. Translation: CASSQDLNTGELFF.

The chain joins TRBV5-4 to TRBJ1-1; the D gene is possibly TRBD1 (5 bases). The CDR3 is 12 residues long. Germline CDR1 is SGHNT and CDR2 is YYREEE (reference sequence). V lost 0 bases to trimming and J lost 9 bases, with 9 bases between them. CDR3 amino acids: CASSLDDSQAFF. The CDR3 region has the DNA TGTGCCAGCAGCTTGGACGACAGTCAAGCTTTCTTT.

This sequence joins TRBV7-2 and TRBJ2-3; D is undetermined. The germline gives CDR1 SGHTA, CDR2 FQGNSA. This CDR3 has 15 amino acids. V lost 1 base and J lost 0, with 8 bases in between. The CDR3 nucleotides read TGTGCCAGCAGCTTAGTGTTGGCTAGCACAGATACGCAGTATTTT. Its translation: CASSLVLASTDTQYF.

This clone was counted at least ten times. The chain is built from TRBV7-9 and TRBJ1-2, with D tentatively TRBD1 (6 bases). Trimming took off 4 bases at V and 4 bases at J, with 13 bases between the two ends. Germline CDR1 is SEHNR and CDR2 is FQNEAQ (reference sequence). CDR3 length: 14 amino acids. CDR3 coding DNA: TGTGCCAGCAGCTCACTCAGGGGTGGCTATGGCTACACCTTC. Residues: CASSSLRGGYGYTF.

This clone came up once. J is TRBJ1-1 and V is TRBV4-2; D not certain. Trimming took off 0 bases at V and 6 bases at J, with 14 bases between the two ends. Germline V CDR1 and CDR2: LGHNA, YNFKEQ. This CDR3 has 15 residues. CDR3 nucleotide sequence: TGTGCCAGCAGCCAAGATTTGGCAGTACGTTCTGAAGCTTTCTTT. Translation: CASSQDLAVRSEAFF.

The CDR3 DNA reads TGTGCCATCAGCCCCAGGGACACTGAAGCTTTCTTT. It codes for CAISPRDTEAFF. V is TRBV10-3 and J is TRBJ1-1; TRBD1 might be the D (5 bases). Germline CDR1 reads ENHRY; CDR2 reads SYGVKD. This CDR3 is 12 amino acids long. V was shortened by 6 bases and J by 3 bases, with 8 bases between the two germline ends.

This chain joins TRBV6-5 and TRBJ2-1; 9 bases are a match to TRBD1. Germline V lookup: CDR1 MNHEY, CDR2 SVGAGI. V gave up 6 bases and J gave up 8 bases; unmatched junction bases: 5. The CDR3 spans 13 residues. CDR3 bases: TGTGCCAGCAGACAAACAGGGGGCGATGAGCAGTTCTTC. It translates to CASRQTGGDEQFF.

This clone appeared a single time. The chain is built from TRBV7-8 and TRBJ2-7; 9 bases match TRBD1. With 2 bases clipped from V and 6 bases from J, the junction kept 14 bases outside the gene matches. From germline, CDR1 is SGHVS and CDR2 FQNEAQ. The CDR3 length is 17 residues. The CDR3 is CASSLIRLRDRVSEQYF. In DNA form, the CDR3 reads TGTGCCAGCAGCTTAATCCGTCTCCGGGACAGGGTTTCCGAGCAGTACTTC.

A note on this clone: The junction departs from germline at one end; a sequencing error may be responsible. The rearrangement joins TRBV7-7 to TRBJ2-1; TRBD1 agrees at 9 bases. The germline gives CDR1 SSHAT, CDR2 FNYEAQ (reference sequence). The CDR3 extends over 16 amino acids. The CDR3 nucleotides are TGTGCTAGCAGCTTAGACGCTACAGGGGGCCACAATGAGCAGTTCTTC. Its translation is CASSLDATGGHNEQFF.